Sequencing of this T cell receptor beta chain was carried out in a study of T-cell reconstitution after alpha-beta-depleted transplantation in children. Unique molecular identifiers were incorporated when the TCRbeta library was constructed. TCRdb used MiXCR to reprocess the PCR reads, holding one entry per CDR3 protein. The sample carries 450,000 to 550,000 distinct CDR3 sequences, about 10% recorded once. Germline CDR1 reads DFQATT; CDR2 reads SNEGSKA (reference sequence). V lost 2 bases to trimming and J lost 8 bases; unmatched junction nucleotides: 6. The CDR3 loop spans 13 amino acids. Overall study results and limits: From surviving recipient T cells and thymic progenitors came the high day-60 TCRbeta diversity observed in some patients. The origin of alpha-beta T cells about two months after transplant was reportedly several hundred expanded graft clones. When one year had passed after transplant, most T-cell counts and diversity came from newly produced T cells.

In the case of this clonotype: Its specificity is not known. This clone may be a read error of a much larger clone one base away.

The sequencing here drew on PBMCs, mostly from graft donor cells, taken 180 days after TCRalphabeta/CD19-depleted stem cell transplant. This receptor was obtained from a female patient between 2 and 15 years old who had a stem cell transplant for aplastic anemia, so the T cells may come from the graft donor. This chain joins TRBV20-1 and TRBJ2-7; 10 nucleotides match TRBD2. The CDR3 bases are TGCAGTGCTAGATGGGTAGCGGGAGGCAAGCAGTACTTC. This translates into CSARWVAGGKQYF.